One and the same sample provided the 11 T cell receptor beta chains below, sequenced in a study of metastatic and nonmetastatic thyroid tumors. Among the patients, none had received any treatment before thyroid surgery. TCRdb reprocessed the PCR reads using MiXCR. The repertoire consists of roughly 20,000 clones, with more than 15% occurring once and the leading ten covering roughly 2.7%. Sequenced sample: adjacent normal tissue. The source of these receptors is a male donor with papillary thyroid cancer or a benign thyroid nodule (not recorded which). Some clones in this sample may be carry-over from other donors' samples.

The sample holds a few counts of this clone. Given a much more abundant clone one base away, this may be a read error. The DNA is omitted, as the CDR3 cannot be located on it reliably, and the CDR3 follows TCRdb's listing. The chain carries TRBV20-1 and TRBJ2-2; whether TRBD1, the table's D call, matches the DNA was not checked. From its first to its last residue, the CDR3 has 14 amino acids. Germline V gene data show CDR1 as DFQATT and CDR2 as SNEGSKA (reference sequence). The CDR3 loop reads CSSSGAENTAELFF.

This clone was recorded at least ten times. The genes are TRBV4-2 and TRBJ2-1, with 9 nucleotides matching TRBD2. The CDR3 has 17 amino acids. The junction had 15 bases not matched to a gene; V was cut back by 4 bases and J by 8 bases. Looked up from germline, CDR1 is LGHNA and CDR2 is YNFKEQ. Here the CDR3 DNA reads TGTGCCAGCAGCCCTACAGCTGTGCGGGGGGGCCACGATGAGCAGTTCTTC. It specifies CASSPTAVRGGHDEQFF.

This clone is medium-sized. CDR3 DNA sequence: TGTGCCAGCAGTTATGAGAGAGGTGGCGGCTACACCTTC. Protein product: CASSYERGGGYTF. The chain has TRBV2 and TRBJ1-2; D is unclear. Germline-derived CDR1 and CDR2 are SNHLY and FYNNEI. The CDR3 totals 13 residues. V lost 5 bases to trimming and J lost 8 bases, with 15 bases between them.

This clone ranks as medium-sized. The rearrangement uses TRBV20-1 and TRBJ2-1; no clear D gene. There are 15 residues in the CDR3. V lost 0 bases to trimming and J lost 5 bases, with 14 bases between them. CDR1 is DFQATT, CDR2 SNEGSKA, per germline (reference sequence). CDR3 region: CSARDLVRTNNEQFF. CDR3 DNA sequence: TGCAGTGCTAGAGATCTTGTTAGAACGAACAATGAGCAGTTCTTC.

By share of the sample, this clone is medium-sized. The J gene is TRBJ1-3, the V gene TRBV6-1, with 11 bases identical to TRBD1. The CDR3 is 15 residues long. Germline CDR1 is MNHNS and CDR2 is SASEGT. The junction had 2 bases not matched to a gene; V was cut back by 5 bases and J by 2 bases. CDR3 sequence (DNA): TGTGCCAGCAGTTTGGGACAGGGGGCTGGAAACACCATATATTTT. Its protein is CASSLGQGAGNTIYF.

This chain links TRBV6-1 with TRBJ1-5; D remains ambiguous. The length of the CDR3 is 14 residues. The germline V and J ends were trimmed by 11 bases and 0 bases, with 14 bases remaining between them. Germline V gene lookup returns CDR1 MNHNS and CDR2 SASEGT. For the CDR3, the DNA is TGTGCCGGCTCATCGGAGAATAGCAATCAGCCCCAGCATTTT. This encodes CAGSSENSNQPQHF.

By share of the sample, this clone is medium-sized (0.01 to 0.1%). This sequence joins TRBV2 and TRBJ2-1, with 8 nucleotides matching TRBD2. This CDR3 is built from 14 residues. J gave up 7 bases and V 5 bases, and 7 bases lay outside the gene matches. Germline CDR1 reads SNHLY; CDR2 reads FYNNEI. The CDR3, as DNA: TGTGCCAGCAGTACCGGGACTAGGAAAAATGAGCAGTTCTTC. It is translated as CASSTGTRKNEQFF.

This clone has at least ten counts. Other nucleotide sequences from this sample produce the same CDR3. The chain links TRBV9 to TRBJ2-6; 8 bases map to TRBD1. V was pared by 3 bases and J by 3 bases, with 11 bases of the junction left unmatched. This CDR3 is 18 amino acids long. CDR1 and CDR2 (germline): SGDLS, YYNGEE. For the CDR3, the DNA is TGTGCCAGCAGCGACCGCAGGGGGCTCGGGGATGGGGCCAACGTCCTGACTTTC. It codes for CASSDRRGLGDGANVLTF. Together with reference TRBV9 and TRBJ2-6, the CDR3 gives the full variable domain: DSGVTQTPKHLITATGQRVTLRCSPRSGDLSVYWYQQSLDQGLQFLIQYYNGEERAKGNILERFSAQQFPDLHSELNLSSLELGDSALYFCASSDRRGLGDGANVLTFGAGSRLTVL.

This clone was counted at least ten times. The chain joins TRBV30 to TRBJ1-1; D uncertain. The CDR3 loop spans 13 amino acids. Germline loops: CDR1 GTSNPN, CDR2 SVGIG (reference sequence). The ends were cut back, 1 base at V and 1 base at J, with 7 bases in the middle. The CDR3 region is CAWSDRKNTEAFF. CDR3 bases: TGTGCCTGGAGTGACCGCAAGAACACTGAAGCTTTCTTT.

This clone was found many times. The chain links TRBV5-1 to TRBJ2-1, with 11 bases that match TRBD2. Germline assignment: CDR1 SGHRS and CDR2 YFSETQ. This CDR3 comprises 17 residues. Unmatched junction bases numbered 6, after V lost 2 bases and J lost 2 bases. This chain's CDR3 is CASSLSLAGGTYNEQFF. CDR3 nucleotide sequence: TGCGCCAGCAGCTTAAGCCTAGCGGGAGGAACCTACAATGAGCAGTTCTTC. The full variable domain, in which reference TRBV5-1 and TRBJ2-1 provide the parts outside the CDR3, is KAGVTQTPRYLIKTRGQQVTLSCSPISGHRSVSWYQQTPGQGLQFLFEYFSETQRNKGNFPGRFSGRQFSNSRSEMNVSTLELGDSALYLCASSLSLAGGTYNEQFFGPGTRLTVL.

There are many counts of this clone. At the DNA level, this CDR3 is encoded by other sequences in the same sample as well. CDR3 region: CSASRQGFRQPQHF. The CDR3 bases are TGCAGTGCTAGCCGACAGGGATTTCGTCAGCCCCAGCATTTT. The rearrangement uses TRBV20-1 and TRBJ1-5; 7 positions agree with TRBD1. Trimming took 3 bases from V and 6 from J; bases not matched to a gene: 8. The CDR3 covers 14 residues. Germline values: CDR1 DFQATT, CDR2 SNEGSKA (reference sequence).